These 6 T cell receptor beta chains came from one sample sequenced in a study of control samples from healthy donors and cancer patients. Using immunoSEQ multiplex PCR, the repertoire was profiled, and TCRdb retains in-frame clones only, with some absent. This table holds 350,000 to 450,000 clones, around nine tenths found once. The sequencing input was PBMCs. These TCRs come from a man in his forties with head and neck cancer.

This chain joins TRBV24-1 and TRBJ2-7; 9 bases fit TRBD1. The V segment lost 4 bases and the J segment 4 bases; nucleotides outside the gene matches: 1. CDR1 is KGHDR and CDR2 is SFDVKD in the germline V gene. The CDR3 runs 13 residues. This chain's CDR3 is CATSEGTGYEQYF. CDR3 DNA: TGTGCCACCAGTGAGGGGACAGGGTACGAGCAGTACTTC.

V usage is TRBV28 and J usage is TRBJ2-3; 16 nucleotides agree with TRBD2. The ends lost 6 bases at V and 9 bases at J; junction bases unmatched: 9. There are 16 residues in the CDR3. Germline-derived CDR1 and CDR2 are MDHEN and SYDVKM. This CDR3 is CASSSGTSGGAATQYF. CDR3 in DNA: TGTGCCAGCAGCTCCGGGACTAGCGGGGGGGCAGCGACGCAGTATTTT. The variable domain in full, completed from reference TRBV28 and TRBJ2-3, reads DVKVTQSSRYLVKRTGEKVFLECVQDMDHENMFWYRQDPGLGLRLIYFSYDVKMKEKGDIPEGYSVSREKKERFSLILESASTNQTSMYLCASSSGTSGGAATQYFGPGTRLTVL.

This chain links TRBV6-6 with TRBJ1-5, with D hard to call. CDR3 length equals 16 residues. Germline V gives CDR1 MNHNY, CDR2 SVGAGI (reference sequence). Trimming removed 6 bases at V and 4 bases at J, with 19 bases between. The CDR3 bases are TGTGCCAGCAGCCTCGTAGAGACGTCGTTTAATCAGCCCCAGCATTTT. Its translation is CASSLVETSFNQPQHF.

Here the CDR3 DNA reads TGTGCCAGCAGCCCAGGGGCCGCGTGGGGCTACACCTTC. Protein: CASSPGAAWGYTF. The gene calls are TRBV5-6 and TRBJ1-2; maybe TRBD1 (6 bases). Germline lookup yields CDR1 SGHDT and CDR2 YYEEEE. The length of the CDR3 is 13 residues. V was shortened by 4 bases and J by 8 bases, with 15 bases between the two germline ends.

The chain couples TRBV19 to TRBJ2-1; TRBD1 aligns across 7 bases. The CDR3 loop spans 15 amino acids. V gave up 5 bases and J gave up 4 bases; unmatched junction bases: 8. Germline lookup yields CDR1 LNHDA and CDR2 SQIVND (reference sequence). CDR3 sequence reads: CASSLRQGYYNEQFF. CDR3 DNA: TGTGCCAGTAGTTTAAGACAGGGATATTACAATGAGCAGTTCTTC.

This clone was observed a single time. The chain links TRBV12-3 or TRBV12-4 to TRBJ2-7; D not resolved. The CDR3 is 13 residues long. The V end lost 1 base, the J end lost 0 bases, and 4 bases lay between the germline ends. CDR3 in DNA: TGTGCCAGCAGTTTAGGTCTCTCCTACGAGCAGTACTTC. It specifies CASSLGLSYEQYF.